The present TCR beta chain was sequenced within a study of T-cell memory formation after mild COVID-19. About the study: Each donor largely had its own TCR clusters. General study results and limits: Contracting clones localized mainly to CM and EM when CD4+ and mainly to EMRA when CD8+. Clones contracting day 15 to 85 were balanced CD4/CD8; later expanders leaned CD4+.

TCR alpha and TCR beta cDNA libraries carrying sample barcodes and UMIs were produced by 5'RACE using constant-segment primers. MiXCR was run by TCRdb on the 5' RACE reads, yielding one entry per CDR3 protein. The sample lists 280,000 or so distinct CDR3 sequences, roughly 17% occurring once. There are 13 residues in the CDR3. With 8 bases clipped from V and 9 bases from J, the junction kept 3 bases outside the gene matches. Germline assignment: CDR1 SNHLY and CDR2 FYNNEI. Only a few counts were recorded for this clonotype. The antigen is unknown. The source is a man aged 18 to 29 who had mild COVID-19 (a few samples of this study predate the infection). Cell type and time point are not known. Sample: PBMCs or a T cell subset sorted from them (not recorded which). The V call is TRBV2, the J call TRBJ2-3; the match to TRBD2 covers 15 bases. The CDR3 region is CASGLAGGPTQYF. CDR3 in DNA: TGTGCCAGCGGACTAGCGGGGGGGCCGACGCAGTATTTT.